The entry below gives a single T cell receptor (beta chain) sequence along with its context. The clone's antigen remains unknown. The record has no base qualities; no much larger clone is one base away. This specimen comes from a study of blood T cell repertoires in COVID-19 (TCRdb year 2020). A note on the overall study: The collaborator samples originated in the United States, Italy and Spain and spanned the acute and convalescent phases of COVID-19. The material from the prospective study consisted of cDNA or gDNA derived from T cells, B-cell-depleted T cells, or PBMCs. The samples were drawn from the first 160 participants of the ongoing ImmuneRACE study and from 950 to 1,500 subjects provided by 6 global collaborators. HLA class I and class II types, where available, came from metadata supplied by the sample provider rather than from assay-based typing. A de-identified subject ID, COVID-19 status, age in years and sex were almost always included in the sample metadata. The repertoires were made available in a free public database intended to serve as a resource for research on the immune response to SARS-CoV-2. Deeply sampled blood TCRbeta repertoires from subjects exposed to, actively infected with, or recovered from COVID-19 were included in the dataset. What the work shows at the level of the full study, not this receptor alone: The amount of clinical and demographic metadata varied by source and participant and was provided uncurated.

Looking up the germline V gene yields CDR1 SGDLS and CDR2 YYNGEE. Trimming removed 0 bases from V and 2 bases from J; the gene matches leave 8 bases unexplained. The CDR3 runs 19 amino acids, cysteine and phenylalanine included. The kept DNA is CDR3 alone, 57 bases in frame from the first base. The immunoSEQ Assay, a bias-controlled multiplex PCR, was used to amplify TCRbeta CDR3 regions from genomic DNA. From the authors' description of their analysis: Nucleated cell counts per sample were estimated from amplification of reference gene primers within the assay. To quantify the absolute abundance of each unique TCRbeta CDR3 rearrangement, sequence reads were collapsed and filtered. Productive Simpson clonality was computed per sample as the square root of Simpson's diversity index over productive rearrangements. TCRdb took this table from immuneACCESS and kept in-frame rearrangements with V and J called. Such tables lack part of the clones; where checked against another copy, unresolved V genes explain under half of the gap, and the rest is unexplained. The V and J calls and clone size were taken over from that table, and D and trimming were inferred from the DNA. The sample table records more than 200,000 clones; around 84% of these occur just once. The top ten hold more than 1.5% of the sample.

Participants in the prospective study were enrolled through a virtual design, were aged 18 to 89 years, and lived in approximately 24 United States geographic areas. In the prospective study, cohorts were assigned on the basis of participant-reported clinical history obtained from a screening survey and a study questionnaire. Recovered participants in ImmuneRACE Cohort 3 were defined as having two consecutive negative NP/OP PCR tests, clearance from a healthcare professional, or resolution of symptoms. In the prospective study, whole blood, serum and a nasopharyngeal or oropharyngeal swab were collected from each participant by mobile phlebotomists. Over a roughly two-month period, participants in the prospective study had the option of providing additional blood draws and questionnaires. Prospective study blood samples were shipped either frozen or at room temperature before DNA extraction.

The TCR sequence derives from a man aged 35 to 55 who had recovered from COVID-19. The rearranged segments are TRBV9 and TRBJ2-3, and 14 bases in between align with TRBD2. Sequenced sample: PBMCs or T cells enriched from blood (not recorded which). Here is the DNA: TGTGCCAGCAGCGTAGTTGGACTAGCGGGGGGACCTAACACAGATACGCAGTATTTT. It encodes CASSVVGLAGGPNTDTQYF.